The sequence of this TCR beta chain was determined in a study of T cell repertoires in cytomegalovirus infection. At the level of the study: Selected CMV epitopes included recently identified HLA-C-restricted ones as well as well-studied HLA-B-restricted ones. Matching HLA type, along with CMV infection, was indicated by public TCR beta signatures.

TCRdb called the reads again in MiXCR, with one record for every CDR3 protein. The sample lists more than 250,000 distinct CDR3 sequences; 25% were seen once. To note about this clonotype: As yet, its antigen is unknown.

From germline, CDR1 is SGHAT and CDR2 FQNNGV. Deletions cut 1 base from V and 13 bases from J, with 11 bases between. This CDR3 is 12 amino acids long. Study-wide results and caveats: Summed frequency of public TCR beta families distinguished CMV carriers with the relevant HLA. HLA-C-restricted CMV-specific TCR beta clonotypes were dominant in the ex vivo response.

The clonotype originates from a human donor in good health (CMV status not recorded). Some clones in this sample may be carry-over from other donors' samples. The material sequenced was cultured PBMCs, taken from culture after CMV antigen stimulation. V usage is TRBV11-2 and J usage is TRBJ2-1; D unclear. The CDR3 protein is CASSLAGGVQFF. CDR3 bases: TGTGCCAGCAGCTTAGCCGGCGGAGTCCAGTTCTTC.